The source of this TCR beta chain is a study of cytomegalovirus exposure and HLA in healthy donors. Study-wide results and limits: Reported findings show TCR beta sequences accurately forecast HLA-A and HLA-B alleles in most subjects. The authors considered a cluster of highly shared sequence variants likely to be a sequencing artifact.

Concerning this clone: The antigen remains undetermined.

V was clipped by 0 bases and J by 6 bases, with 8 bases between them. The CDR3 is 13 amino acids. Germline CDR1 reads SGHDN; CDR2 reads FVKESK. 60 Vbeta and 13 Jbeta primers were used in PCR. Clones were read by immunoSEQ multiplex PCR, and TCRdb kept only the in-frame ones, dropping some. This sample yields fewer than 200,000 clones, of which 82% are seen a single time; approximately 1% belongs to the top ten. The sequenced sample consisted of PBMCs. The origin of this receptor is a girl aged 2-15 years in good health and CMV-seropositive. V gene TRBV14 combines with J gene TRBJ1-1; D not certain. The CDR3 protein is CASSQDWRSEAFF. CDR3 coding DNA: TGTGCCAGCAGCCAAGATTGGAGATCTGAAGCTTTCTTT.